One and the same sample provided the 22 T cell receptor beta chains below, sequenced in a study of vaccination and CD4 T cells after COVID-19. These receptors' targets are unknown. Stated treatment: roughly 11-day PBMC culture with coronavirus spike peptide pools or control peptides (ViraFEST assay). Sequence data for DNA of cultured CD4+ T cells were generated by the Oncomine TCR Beta short-read assay. Each CDR3 protein gets one entry after TCRdb re-called the PCR reads with MiXCR. The sample has about 20,000 distinct CDR3 sequences; 46% are singletons. The sequencing here drew on CD4+ T cells from blood, cultured in vitro, taken after SARS-CoV-2 vaccination. These receptors were collected from a human donor who had recovered from COVID-19.

This clonotype is labeled as medium-sized. The CDR3 bases are TGCAGTGCCATGGGGGGCAGGGGCAATCAGCCCCAGCATTTT. Translation: CSAMGGRGNQPQHF. The chain carries TRBV20-1 and TRBJ1-5; maybe TRBD1 (6 bases). V dropped 6 bases and J dropped 2 bases, with 14 bases sitting between them. The CDR3 has 14 residues. Germline CDR1 DFQATT, CDR2 SNEGSKA (reference sequence).

The CDR3 DNA sequence: TGCAGTGCCAGGGAGGCGAACACTGAAGCTTTCTTT. The encoded protein is CSAREANTEAFF. The chain joins TRBV20-1 to TRBJ1-1, with D maybe TRBD1 (5 bases). Germline CDR1 reads DFQATT; CDR2 reads SNEGSKA (reference sequence). V lost 6 bases, J lost 1 base, and 9 bases lay in between. The CDR3 length is 12 residues.

This clonotype was counted a few times. V and J are TRBV7-8 and TRBJ1-1; D unresolved. The CDR3 length is 14 residues. Germline V gene lookup returns CDR1 SGHVS and CDR2 FQNEAQ. With 5 bases removed from V and 3 bases from J, the gap between germline ends came to 13 bases. CDR3 amino acids: CASSPFGRDTEAFF. The CDR3 DNA reads as TGTGCCAGCAGCCCCTTTGGGAGGGACACTGAAGCTTTCTTT.

The rearrangement uses TRBV2 and TRBJ2-3; D might be TRBD2 (5 bases). This CDR3 region has 15 residues. CDR1 SNHLY and CDR2 FYNNEI come from the germline V gene. V lost 8 bases and J lost 3, with 18 bases in between. In nucleotides, the CDR3 is TGTGCCAGCGGCGCTAGACTGGGAGCAACAGATACGCAGTATTTT. Protein product: CASGARLGATDTQYF.

CDR3 bases: TGCAGTGCTACTAGCGGCTCCTACAATGAGCAGTTCTTC. Translation gives CSATSGSYNEQFF. The rearrangement uses TRBV20-1 and TRBJ2-1; 7 nucleotides line up with TRBD2. The junction had 0 bases not matched to a gene; V was cut back by 4 bases and J by 0 bases. This CDR3 has 13 amino acids. Germline V lookup: CDR1 DFQATT, CDR2 SNEGSKA (reference sequence).

Comment on this clonotype: At one end, the junction sequence differs from germline, possibly due to a read error. The chain carries TRBV20-1 and TRBJ2-7; TRBD2 might be the D (5 bases). Germline loops: CDR1 DFQATT, CDR2 SNEGSKA (reference sequence). This CDR3 is 11 amino acids long. The CDR3 loop reads CSARVTDQRHF. The CDR3 region has the DNA TGCAGTGCTAGAGTAACGGACCAGCGGCACTTC.

The rearrangement uses TRBV4-2 and TRBJ2-1; TRBD2 matches 14 bases. The CDR3 length is 19 residues. The J segment lost 9 bases and the V segment lost 2 bases, leaving 15 bases of the junction unmatched. Germline values: CDR1 LGHNA, CDR2 YNFKEQ. CDR3 bases: TGTGCCAGCAGCCAATCGACTAGCGGGGGGGTTCCTCGTCAGAGTGAGCAGTTCTTC. Translated, it gives CASSQSTSGGVPRQSEQFF.

There are a few counts of this clonotype. This chain joins TRBV11-3 and TRBJ2-7, with D hard to call. Trimming shortened V by 5 bases and J by 5 bases, and 13 bases separated the two germline ends. From germline, CDR1 is SGHNT and CDR2 YENEEA. The CDR3 covers 13 residues. The CDR3, as DNA: TGTGCCAGCAGCCTTAGCCCCTCTAACGAGCAGTACTTC. As protein: CASSLSPSNEQYF.

This clonotype appeared a few times. The V call is TRBV20-1, the J call TRBJ1-1; D is possibly TRBD1 (6 bases). This CDR3 region has 14 residues. The germline V gene has CDR1 DFQATT and CDR2 SNEGSKA (reference sequence). The ends were cut back, 1 base at V and 7 bases at J, with 16 bases in the middle. CDR3 amino acids: CSARARQATYEAFF. The DNA for the CDR3 is TGCAGTGCTAGAGCTCGACAGGCAACTTATGAAGCTTTCTTT.

The V gene is TRBV20-1, the J gene TRBJ2-2; 10 bases map to TRBD1. The junction had 7 bases not matched to a gene; V was cut back by 7 bases and J by 8 bases. CDR1 and CDR2 (germline): DFQATT, SNEGSKA (reference sequence). The CDR3 contains 13 residues. CDR3 sequence reads: CSVDRGRDGELFF. The CDR3 nucleotides are TGCAGTGTCGACAGGGGGCGAGATGGGGAGCTGTTTTTT.

This rearrangement joins TRBV29-1 to TRBJ1-2; the match to TRBD1 covers 7 bases. The CDR3 is 16 amino acids. CDR1 is SQVTM and CDR2 is ANQGSEA in the germline V gene. Trimming cost V 3 bases and J 2 bases; bases outside gene matches: 12. CDR3: CSVDELFTTGNYGYTF. The CDR3 DNA sequence: TGCAGCGTTGACGAACTTTTCACGACAGGGAACTATGGCTACACCTTC.

This chain uses TRBV6-5 with TRBJ1-1; TRBD1 aligns across 7 bases. The junction had 10 bases not matched to a gene; V was cut back by 3 bases and J by 6 bases. The CDR3 covers 15 residues. The germline gives CDR1 MNHEY, CDR2 SVGAGI. This chain's CDR3 is CASSYRPDRAAEAFF. In nucleotides, the CDR3 is TGTGCCAGCAGTTATCGTCCCGACAGGGCGGCTGAAGCTTTCTTT.

This clonotype was seen a few times. The V and J genes are TRBV24-1 and TRBJ1-6, with TRBD1 as a possible D gene (6 bases). Per germline, CDR1 KGHDR and CDR2 SFDVKD. The CDR3 extends over 16 amino acids. Trimming took off 1 base at V and 7 bases at J, with 13 bases between the two ends. CDR3 in DNA: TGTGCCACCAGTGATTTTCAGGGGACGGCGAATTCACCCCTCCACTTT. Translated: CATSDFQGTANSPLHF.

This chain connects TRBV2 to TRBJ1-2; no clear D gene. This CDR3 is built from 16 residues. Trimming took 2 bases from V and 4 from J, leaving 17 bases between them. The germline gives CDR1 SNHLY, CDR2 FYNNEI. For the CDR3, the DNA is TGTGCCAGCAGTGAAAAGGCGGACGTCCCTCTCTATGGCTACACCTTC. This translates into CASSEKADVPLYGYTF.

The V and J genes are TRBV7-3 and TRBJ2-2, with 10 bases identical to TRBD1. Germline loops: CDR1 SGHTA, CDR2 FQGTGA. Trimming cost V 2 bases and J 0 bases; bases outside gene matches: 0. The CDR3 covers 16 residues. The CDR3 DNA is TGTGCCAGCAGCTTAGGACAGGGGGCGAACACCGGGGAGCTGTTTTTT. As protein: CASSLGQGANTGELFF.

This clonotype showed up just a few times. This chain joins TRBV7-9 and TRBJ1-1, with 9 bases aligning to TRBD1. Germline CDR1 SEHNR, CDR2 FQNEAQ (reference sequence). Trimming at V came to 0 bases and at J to 3 bases, leaving 11 bases not matched to a gene. The CDR3 covers 18 residues. The CDR3 loop is CASSLALIRTGVYTEAFF. DNA for the CDR3: TGTGCCAGCAGCTTAGCACTTATTAGGACAGGGGTATACACTGAAGCTTTCTTT.

This clonotype has more than one count but fewer than ten. The rearrangement links TRBV7-6 to TRBJ1-5; TRBD1 aligns across 7 bases. V lost 5 bases, J lost 1 base, and 11 bases stayed unmatched. Germline V lookup: CDR1 SGHVS, CDR2 FNYEAQ. This CDR3 region has 17 residues. This CDR3 reads CASSPETGKISNQPQHF. The CDR3 nucleotides are TGTGCCAGCAGCCCTGAGACAGGGAAGATCAGCAATCAGCCCCAGCATTTT.

The chain carries TRBV24-1 and TRBJ2-1; 11 nucleotides line up with TRBD2. CDR1 is KGHDR and CDR2 is SFDVKD in the germline V gene. J was trimmed by 14 bases and V by 1 base; bases with no gene match: 9. The CDR3 spans 15 residues. Here the CDR3 reads CATSDLPGLAEAKFF. The CDR3 DNA sequence: TGTGCCACCAGTGATTTACCGGGACTAGCGGAAGCCAAGTTCTTC.

This clonotype was seen only a few times. The V call is TRBV7-2, the J call TRBJ1-3, with D perhaps TRBD1 (5 bases). This CDR3 has 15 residues. Germline CDR1 SGHTA, CDR2 FQGNSA. V lost 5 bases and J lost 8, with 19 bases in between. The CDR3 loop is CASSPQSGPEYTIYF. CDR3 sequence (DNA): TGTGCCAGCAGCCCCCAATCGGGACCGGAATACACCATATATTTT.

This clonotype was counted only a few times. The chain joins TRBV12-3 or TRBV12-4 to TRBJ1-2; tentative D call: TRBD1 (5 bases). V was pared by 6 bases and J by 4 bases, with 18 bases between. The CDR3 is 15 amino acids. DNA for the CDR3: TGTGCCAGCAGCCCGGGACTTCCGGGGCTCTATGGCTACACCTTC. It encodes CASSPGLPGLYGYTF.

The chain carries TRBV7-3 and TRBJ2-1; D may be TRBD1 (6 bases). V lost 5 bases and J lost 8, with 19 bases in between. The CDR3 extends over 15 amino acids. The germline V gene has CDR1 SGHTA and CDR2 FQGTGA. The CDR3 nucleotides read TGTGCCAGCAGCCAGACAGGTACCCCTAACGATGAGCAGTTCTTC. Its protein is CASSQTGTPNDEQFF.

This clonotype showed up just a few times. CDR3 DNA sequence: TGTGCCAGCAGTTACGAGTGGAACTATGGCTACACCTTC. Amino acids: CASSYEWNYGYTF. The chain uses TRBV6-2 or TRBV6-3 and TRBJ1-2; D is ambiguous. The CDR3 totals 13 residues. Trimming removed 2 bases at V and 2 bases at J, with 6 bases between. Germline V gene lookup returns CDR1 MNHEY and CDR2 SVGEGT.